Listed here are 18 T cell receptor beta chains from one sample, sequenced in a study of T-cell memory formation after mild COVID-19. TCRdb itself ran the 5' RACE reads through MiXCR, one entry per CDR3 protein. The sample shows 150,000 to 200,000 distinct CDR3 sequences, roughly 13% of them seen only once. The specimen sequenced was PBMCs or a T cell subset sorted from them (not recorded which). These receptors were taken from a man aged 18 to 30 who had mild COVID-19 (a few samples of this study predate the infection). Cell type and time point are not known.

In nucleotides, the CDR3 is TGCAGTGCTAGATCAGGAGGGAATGAGCAGTTCTTC. This encodes CSARSGGNEQFF. The gene calls are TRBV20-1 and TRBJ2-1; TRBD2 is a possible D gene (6 bases). Deletions cut 2 bases from V and 7 bases from J, with 9 bases between. Germline V CDR1 and CDR2: DFQATT, SNEGSKA (reference sequence). This CDR3 comprises 12 residues.

The chain employs TRBV7-9 and TRBJ2-6; no clear D. Germline values: CDR1 SEHNR, CDR2 FQNEAQ (reference sequence). Trimming cost V 4 bases and J 2 bases, with 9 bases left between them. CDR3 size: 15 residues. CDR3 loop: CASSSPKTGANVLTF. The CDR3 DNA sequence: TGTGCCAGCAGCTCACCAAAAACTGGGGCCAACGTCCTGACTTTC. The full variable domain, its missing parts supplied by reference TRBV7-9 and TRBJ2-6, is DTGVSQNPRHKITKRGQNVTFRCDPISEHNRLYWYRQTLGQGPEFLTYFQNEAQLEKSRLLSDRFSAERPKGSFSTLEIQRTEQGDSAMYLCASSSPKTGANVLTFGAGSRLTVL.

The chain carries TRBV27 and TRBJ1-5, with D tentatively TRBD1 (5 bases). The germline V and J ends were trimmed by 3 bases and 3 bases, with 18 bases remaining between them. CDR1 and CDR2 from the germline V gene are MNHEY and SMNVEV (reference sequence). This CDR3 has 17 amino acids. The CDR3: CASSFRQGGTLNQPQHF. DNA of the CDR3: TGTGCCAGCAGTTTTCGGCAGGGAGGGACCCTCAATCAGCCCCAGCATTTT.

CDR3 sequence: CASAGSQTGTGELFF. In DNA form, the CDR3 reads TGTGCCAGCGCCGGGTCCCAAACGGGGACCGGGGAGCTGTTTTTT. The rearrangement uses TRBV7-3 and TRBJ2-2, with D perhaps matching TRBD2 (5 bases). Trimming took 8 bases from V and 5 from J, leaving 18 bases between them. CDR1 SGHTA and CDR2 FQGTGA come from the germline V gene. The CDR3 extends over 15 amino acids.

As DNA, the CDR3 is TGTGCCAGCAGTTTCCGCCTACCAGGAGAGACCCAGTACTTC. Protein sequence: CASSFRLPGETQYF. V usage is TRBV12-3 or TRBV12-4 and J usage is TRBJ2-5; no definite D call. The CDR3 loop spans 14 amino acids. V lost 3 bases, J lost 4 bases, and 12 bases lay in between.

The V gene is TRBV7-9, the J gene TRBJ2-3; perhaps TRBD1 as D (5 bases). V lost 3 bases, J lost 0 bases, and 13 bases lay in between. The CDR3 totals 16 residues. Looked up from germline, CDR1 is SEHNR and CDR2 is FQNEAQ (reference sequence). This CDR3 is CASSFQGAQSTDTQYF. Here the CDR3 DNA reads TGTGCCAGCAGCTTCCAAGGGGCACAGAGCACAGATACGCAGTATTTT.

Only a few counts were recorded for this clonotype. This sequence joins TRBV3-1 and TRBJ2-7; D ambiguous. V was pared by 4 bases and J by 4 bases, with 8 bases between. In germline, CDR1 is LGHDT, CDR2 YNNKEL (reference sequence). The CDR3 has 12 amino acids. As DNA, the CDR3 is TGTGCCAGCAGCCTATCTTTGTACGAGCAGTACGTC. Protein: CASSLSLYEQYV.

The rearrangement links TRBV5-6 to TRBJ2-3; TRBD2 aligns across 9 bases. CDR1 SGHDT and CDR2 YYEEEE come from the germline V gene. This CDR3 has 16 residues. V was clipped by 0 bases and J by 2 bases; unmatched bases: 4. The DNA for the CDR3 is TGTGCCAGCAGCTTGGCTCTAGCGGGACTCACAGATACGCAGTATTTT. The encoded protein is CASSLALAGLTDTQYF. Filled out from reference TRBV5-6 and TRBJ2-3, the complete variable domain reads DAGVTQSPTHLIKTRGQQVTLRCSPKSGHDTVSWYQQALGQGPQFIFQYYEEEERQRGNFPDRFSGHQFPNYSSELNVNALLLGDSALYLCASSLALAGLTDTQYFGPGTRLTVL.

This clonotype was picked up many times. The CDR3 spells CASSFSGQPQHF. CDR3 DNA sequence: TGTGCCAGCAGTTTTTCGGGGCAGCCCCAGCATTTT. J is TRBJ1-5 and V is TRBV28; D is unresolved. In germline, CDR1 is MDHEN, CDR2 SYDVKM. Between the trimmed V and J ends, which lost 3 bases and 7 bases, there was a span of 7 bases. This CDR3 has 12 amino acids.

The chain recombines TRBV6-2 or TRBV6-3 with TRBJ1-1, with unresolved D. CDR1 and CDR2 (germline): MNHEY, SVGEGT. V shed 6 bases and J shed 4 bases, with 15 bases lying between them. This CDR3 is 14 amino acids long. The CDR3 reads CASSPGEWATEAFF. In DNA form, the CDR3 reads TGTGCCAGCAGCCCGGGTGAATGGGCCACTGAAGCTTTCTTT.

The chain has TRBV11-3 and TRBJ2-2; 10 bases are shared with TRBD1. The V segment lost 6 bases and the J segment 5 bases; nucleotides outside the gene matches: 6. The CDR3 totals 15 residues. Germline CDR1 SGHNT, CDR2 YENEEA. This CDR3 reads CASSSGQGMTGELFF. The CDR3 nucleotides are TGTGCCAGCAGTTCGGGACAGGGGATGACCGGGGAGCTGTTTTTT.

Only a few counts were recorded for this clonotype. This chain joins TRBV20-1 and TRBJ2-1, with TRBD1 identical over 7 bases. This CDR3 comprises 14 residues. The trim removed 1 base at V and 7 bases at J, leaving 7 bases unmatched. The germline V gene has CDR1 DFQATT and CDR2 SNEGSKA (reference sequence). In DNA, the CDR3 is TGCAGTGCTAGAGGGTTCGTACAGGGGAATGAGCAGTTCTTC. Its translation is CSARGFVQGNEQFF.

This clonotype occurred a few times. The rearrangement links TRBV10-3 to TRBJ1-1; the D gene is possibly TRBD1 (6 bases). CDR1 ENHRY and CDR2 SYGVKD come from the germline V gene. V lost 3 bases and J 1 base, leaving 12 bases between the germline ends. This CDR3 contains 15 residues. This CDR3 is CAISDPGHTNTEAFF. The CDR3 nucleotides read TGTGCCATCAGTGATCCGGGACACACGAACACTGAAGCTTTCTTT.

This clonotype occurred many times. This chain connects TRBV7-2 to TRBJ1-2; 7 bases agree with TRBD1. V trimming: 4 bases; J trimming: 4 bases; junction bases outside the gene matches: 6. This CDR3 contains 14 residues. The V gene's germline CDR1 is SGHTA and CDR2 FQGNSA. CDR3 region: CASSSRQGFYGYTF. The DNA of the CDR3 is TGTGCCAGCAGCTCACGACAGGGCTTCTATGGCTACACCTTC.

This clonotype was seen more than once but under ten times. The chain combines TRBV7-9 with TRBJ2-1; no definite D call. V lost 5 bases and J lost 10, with 24 bases in between. CDR1 is SEHNR and CDR2 is FQNEAQ in the germline V gene (reference sequence). The CDR3 consists of 16 residues. This chain's CDR3 is CASSPPPSLQIREQFF. CDR3 nucleotide sequence: TGTGCCAGCAGCCCGCCCCCGTCTCTCCAGATTCGGGAGCAGTTCTTC.

At least ten counts were recorded for this clonotype. This chain links TRBV24-1 with TRBJ2-5; D unresolved. There are 14 residues in the CDR3. In germline, CDR1 is KGHDR, CDR2 SFDVKD. V was trimmed by 7 bases and J by 2 bases, leaving 13 bases between them. The CDR3 DNA reads as TGTGCCACCAGCGGACCAGGCGTTCAAGAGACCCAGTACTTC. This encodes CATSGPGVQETQYF.

This clonotype showed up just once. In nucleotides, the CDR3 is TGTGCCGTTCAAACAGGGGGTGTTGGAAGCAATCAGCCCCAGCATTTT. It specifies CAVQTGGVGSNQPQHF. The V gene is TRBV14, the J gene TRBJ1-5; 8 bases map to TRBD1. After removal of 11 bases from V and 1 base from J, the junction contained 13 bases not matched to a gene. In germline, CDR1 is SGHDN, CDR2 FVKESK. The CDR3 is 16 residues long.

This clonotype occurred many times. The chain combines TRBV7-3 with TRBJ2-5, with TRBD2 matching 7 bases. CDR1 SGHTA and CDR2 FQGTGA come from the germline V gene. This CDR3 spans 13 amino acids. V dropped 5 bases and J dropped 9; count of bases not matched to a gene: 9. Here the CDR3 reads CASSEGGSKAQYF. For the CDR3, the DNA is TGTGCCAGCAGCGAGGGAGGGTCGAAGGCCCAGTACTTC.